This paragraph covers one T cell receptor (beta chain) sequence. The antigen remains unidentified. This record belongs to a study of chemoradiotherapy in HPV16-positive cancers. The study's findings and limits: Candidate HPV-specific clones and E7-related TCR motifs grew in tumor during treatment. HPV-specific T cells were functionally defined from only two HPV16-positive patients. Better recurrence-free survival went with HPV-responsive T-cell expansion in HPV16-positive patients.

Repeated repertoire sampling spanned the course of chemoradiotherapy. V shed 2 bases and J shed 5 bases, with 8 bases lying between them. Germline CDR1 is SGHRS and CDR2 is YFSETQ. The CDR3 consists of 13 residues. Method: immunoSEQ multiplex PCR; TCRdb's copy keeps in-frame clones and lacks some. This table holds 30,000 to 35,000 clones, roughly 77% found once. The sequence came from a human donor with HPV-associated anogenital cancer. The input for sequencing was blood, taken from a patient who underwent chemoradiotherapy. This sequence joins TRBV5-1 and TRBJ2-1; D is uncertain. CDR3 amino acids: CASSFGLNNEQFF. Written as DNA, the CDR3 is TGCGCCAGCAGCTTCGGTCTTAACAATGAGCAGTTCTTC. Based on the CDR3 plus reference TRBV5-1 and TRBJ2-1, the full variable domain is KAGVTQTPRYLIKTRGQQVTLSCSPISGHRSVSWYQQTPGQGLQFLFEYFSETQRNKGNFPGRFSGRQFSNSRSEMNVSTLELGDSALYLCASSFGLNNEQFFGPGTRLTVL.